The entry that follows covers one T cell receptor beta chain sequence. This sample was included in a study of blood T cell repertoires in COVID-19. About the study: The United States, Italy and Spain supplied acute and convalescent COVID-19 samples. T cells, B-cell-depleted T cells, or PBMCs supplied cDNA or gDNA.

CDR1 is MNHEY, CDR2 SVGAGI, per germline. The CDR3 extends over 14 amino acids. V gave up 10 bases and J gave up 2 bases; unmatched junction bases: 8. Original handling: Estimation of nucleated cell counts relied on the amplification of reference gene primers. Some clones are missing from TCRdb's copy, which holds only in-frame ones; the method was immunoSEQ multiplex PCR. V, J and clone size are those of that table, while D and trimming were read from the DNA. In the table there are 100,000 or so clones, about 80% of which are singletons. This receptor was obtained from a man aged 80 or over with acute or convalescent COVID-19. The chain combines TRBV6-5 with TRBJ2-7; 10 bases align to TRBD2. The source material was peripheral blood. The CDR3, as DNA: TGTGCCACCCAGTTGGGACTAGCGACCTACGAGCAGTACTTC. Translating gives CATQLGLATYEQYF.